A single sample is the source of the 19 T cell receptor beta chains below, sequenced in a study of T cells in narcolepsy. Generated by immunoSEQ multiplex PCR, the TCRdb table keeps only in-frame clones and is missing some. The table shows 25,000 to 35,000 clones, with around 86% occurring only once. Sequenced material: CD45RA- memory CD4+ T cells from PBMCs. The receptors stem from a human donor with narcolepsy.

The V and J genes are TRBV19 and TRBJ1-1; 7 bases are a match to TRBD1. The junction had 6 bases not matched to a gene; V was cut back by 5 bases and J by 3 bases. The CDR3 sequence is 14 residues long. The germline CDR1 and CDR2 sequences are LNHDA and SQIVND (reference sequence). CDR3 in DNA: TGTGCCAGTAGTGAGACAGGGTCGGACACTGAAGCTTTCTTT. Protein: CASSETGSDTEAFF.

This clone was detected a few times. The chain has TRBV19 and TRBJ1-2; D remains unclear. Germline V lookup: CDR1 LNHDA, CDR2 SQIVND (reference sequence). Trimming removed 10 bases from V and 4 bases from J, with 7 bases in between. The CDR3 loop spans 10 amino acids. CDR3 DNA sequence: TGTGCCACCAGTCTCTATGGCTACACCTTC. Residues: CATSLYGYTF.

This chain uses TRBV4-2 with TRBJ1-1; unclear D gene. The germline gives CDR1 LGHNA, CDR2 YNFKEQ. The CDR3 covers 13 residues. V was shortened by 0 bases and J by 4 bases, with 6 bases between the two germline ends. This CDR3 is CASSQDRSTEAFF. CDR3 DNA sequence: TGTGCCAGCAGCCAAGACAGGAGCACTGAAGCTTTCTTT.

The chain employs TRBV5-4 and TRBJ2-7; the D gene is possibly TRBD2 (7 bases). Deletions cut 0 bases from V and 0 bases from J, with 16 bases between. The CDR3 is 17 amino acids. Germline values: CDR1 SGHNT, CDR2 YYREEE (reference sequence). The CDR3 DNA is TGTGCCAGCAGCTTGGGGGGGCTAGCGGATCTCTCCTACGAGCAGTACTTC. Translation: CASSLGGLADLSYEQYF.

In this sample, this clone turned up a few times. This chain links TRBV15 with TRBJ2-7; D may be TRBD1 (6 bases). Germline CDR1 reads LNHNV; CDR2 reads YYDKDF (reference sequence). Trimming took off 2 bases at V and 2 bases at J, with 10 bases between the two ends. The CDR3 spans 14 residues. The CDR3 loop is CATSRSQGPYEQYF. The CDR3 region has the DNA TGTGCCACCAGCAGATCCCAGGGGCCCTACGAGCAGTACTTC.

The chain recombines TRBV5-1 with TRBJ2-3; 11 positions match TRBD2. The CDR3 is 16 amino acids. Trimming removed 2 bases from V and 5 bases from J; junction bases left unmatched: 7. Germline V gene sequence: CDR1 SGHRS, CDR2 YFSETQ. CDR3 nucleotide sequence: TGCGCCAGCAGCTTAGGAACTAGCGGGGGTGTAGATACGCAGTATTTT. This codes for CASSLGTSGGVDTQYF.

For the CDR3, the DNA is TGTGCCAGCAGCTCCCGGGACAGGGGCCATCAGCCCCAGCATTTT. Its protein product is CASSSRDRGHQPQHF. V usage is TRBV21-1 and J usage is TRBJ1-5; TRBD1 reflects the table's D call only, with no check against the DNA. TRBV21-1 counts as a pseudogene. The CDR3 sequence is 15 residues long.

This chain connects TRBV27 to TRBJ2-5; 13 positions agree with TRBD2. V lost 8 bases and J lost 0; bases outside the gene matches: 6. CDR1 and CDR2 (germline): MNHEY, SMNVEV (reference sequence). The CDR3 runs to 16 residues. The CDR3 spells CASSRGLAGNQETQYF. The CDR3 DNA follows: TGTGCCAGCTCCAGGGGACTAGCGGGGAACCAAGAGACCCAGTACTTC.

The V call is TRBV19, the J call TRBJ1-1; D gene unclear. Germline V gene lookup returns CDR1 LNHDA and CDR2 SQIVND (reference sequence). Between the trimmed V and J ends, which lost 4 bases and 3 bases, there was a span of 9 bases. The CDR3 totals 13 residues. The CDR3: CASSRSSDTEAFF. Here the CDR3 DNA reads TGTGCCAGTAGTAGGTCTAGTGACACTGAAGCTTTCTTT.

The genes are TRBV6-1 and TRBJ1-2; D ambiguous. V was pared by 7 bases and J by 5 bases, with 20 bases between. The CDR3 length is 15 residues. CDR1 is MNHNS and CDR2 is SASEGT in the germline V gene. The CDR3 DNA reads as TGTGCCAGCACCCGATCGAGGGAGAAGGGATATGGCTACACCTTC. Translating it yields CASTRSREKGYGYTF.

CDR3 protein: CASSQDLEVNQPQHF. The CDR3 DNA sequence: TGTGCCAGCAGCCAGGATTTGGAGGTCAATCAGCCCCAGCATTTT. The V and J genes are TRBV7-9 and TRBJ1-5, with D uncertain. Germline-derived CDR1 and CDR2 are SEHNR and FQNEAQ (reference sequence). The CDR3 runs to 15 residues. V gave up 5 bases and J gave up 3 bases, with 14 bases separating them.

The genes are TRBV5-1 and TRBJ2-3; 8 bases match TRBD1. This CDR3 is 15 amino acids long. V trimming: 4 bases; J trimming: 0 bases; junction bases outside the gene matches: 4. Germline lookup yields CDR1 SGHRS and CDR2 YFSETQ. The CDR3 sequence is CASSLGQGSTDTQYF. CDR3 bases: TGCGCCAGCAGCCTAGGACAGGGAAGCACAGATACGCAGTATTTT.

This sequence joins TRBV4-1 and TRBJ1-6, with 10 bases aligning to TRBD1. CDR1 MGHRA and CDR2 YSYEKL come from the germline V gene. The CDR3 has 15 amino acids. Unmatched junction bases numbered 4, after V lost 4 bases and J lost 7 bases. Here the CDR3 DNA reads TGCGCCAGCAGCCGAAAGACAGGGGGCAATTCACCCCTCCACTTT. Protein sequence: CASSRKTGGNSPLHF.

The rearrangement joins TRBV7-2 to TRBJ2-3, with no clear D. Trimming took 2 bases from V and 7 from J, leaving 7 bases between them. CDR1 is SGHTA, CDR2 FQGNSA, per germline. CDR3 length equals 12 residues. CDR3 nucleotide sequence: TGTGCCAGCAGCTTATCGGCCCATACGCAGTATTTT. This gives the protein CASSLSAHTQYF.

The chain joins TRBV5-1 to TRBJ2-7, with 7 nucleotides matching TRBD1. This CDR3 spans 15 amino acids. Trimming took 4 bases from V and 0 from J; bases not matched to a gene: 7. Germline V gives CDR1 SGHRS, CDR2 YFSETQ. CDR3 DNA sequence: TGCGCCAGCAGCACCCGGGACAGCCTCTCCTACGAGCAGTACTTC. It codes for CASSTRDSLSYEQYF. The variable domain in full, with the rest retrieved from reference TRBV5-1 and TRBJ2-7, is KAGVTQTPRYLIKTRGQQVTLSCSPISGHRSVSWYQQTPGQGLQFLFEYFSETQRNKGNFPGRFSGRQFSNSRSEMNVSTLELGDSALYLCASSTRDSLSYEQYFGPGTRLTVT.

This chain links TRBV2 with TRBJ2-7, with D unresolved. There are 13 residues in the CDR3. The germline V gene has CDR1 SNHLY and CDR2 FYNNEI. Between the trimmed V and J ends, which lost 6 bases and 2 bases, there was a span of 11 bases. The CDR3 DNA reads TGTGCCAGCAGCTTCGAACTCACCTACGAGCAGTACTTC. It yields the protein CASSFELTYEQYF.

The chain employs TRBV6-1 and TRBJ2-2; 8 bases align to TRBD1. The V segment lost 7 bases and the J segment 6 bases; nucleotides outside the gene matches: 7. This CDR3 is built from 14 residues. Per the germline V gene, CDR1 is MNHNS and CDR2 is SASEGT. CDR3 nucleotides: TGTGCCAGCAAAGCTAGGACAGGGTCCGGGGAGCTGTTTTTT. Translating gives CASKARTGSGELFF.

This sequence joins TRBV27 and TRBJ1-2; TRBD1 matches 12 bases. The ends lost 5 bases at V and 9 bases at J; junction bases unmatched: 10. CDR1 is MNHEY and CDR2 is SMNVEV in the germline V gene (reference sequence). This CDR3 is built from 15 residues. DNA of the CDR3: TGTGCCAGCAGTGCTTCCGGGACAGGGGGCTCGCGCTACACCTTC. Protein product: CASSASGTGGSRYTF.

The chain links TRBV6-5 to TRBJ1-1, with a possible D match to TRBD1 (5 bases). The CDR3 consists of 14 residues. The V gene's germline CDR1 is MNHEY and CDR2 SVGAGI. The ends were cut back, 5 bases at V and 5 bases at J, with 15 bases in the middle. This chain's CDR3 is CASSRGDLGTEAFF. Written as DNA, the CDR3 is TGTGCCAGCAGTCGCGGGGACCTTGGGACTGAAGCTTTCTTT.